A selection of T cell receptor beta chains follows, all from one sample in a study of blood T cell repertoires in COVID-19. Clones were read by immunoSEQ multiplex PCR, and TCRdb kept only the in-frame ones, dropping some. This repertoire shows roughly 230,000 clones, over 70% found once; its top ten account for around 27%. The sequenced sample was peripheral blood. All receptors come from a man in his forties or fifties with acute or convalescent COVID-19. CDR3s include the opening cysteine and the closing phenylalanine or tryptophan. The order of the fields is D gene, V gene, clone size, J gene, CDR3 protein, CDR3 DNA. The D gene is left open where the match is weak. Part of the rows lack a size; the others show once, few, many or a class for expanded clones.

>TRBD1|TRBV3-1/TRBV3-2|.|TRBJ2-2
CASSQNRGSGELFF
TGTGCCAGCAGCCAAAACAGGGGTTCTGGGGAGCTGTTTTTT
>.|TRBV28|.|TRBJ1-2
CASSLLNTGGYTF
TGTGCCAGCAGTTTACTTAATACTGGTGGCTACACCTTC
>.|TRBV21-1|.|TRBJ2-2
CASSGLQDPTLNTGELFF
TGTGCCAGCAGCGGCTTACAGGACCCTACTTTGAACACCGGGGAGCTGTTTTTT
>TRBD2|TRBV4-2|.|TRBJ2-5
CASSQIPAGGDETQYF
TGTGCCAGCAGCCAAATCCCTGCGGGAGGGGATGAGACCCAGTACTTC
>TRBD1|TRBV27|.|TRBJ2-7
CASSGQARLDEQYF
TGTGCCAGCAGTGGACAGGCCCGCCTAGACGAGCAGTACTTC
>TRBD1|TRBV10-1|.|TRBJ1-2
CASSPGTVGNYGYTF
TGCGCCAGCAGTCCCGGGACAGTGGGTAACTATGGCTACACCTTC
>.|TRBV27|once|TRBJ1-2
CASSFDRIYGYTF
TGTGCCAGCAGTTTCGACAGGATCTATGGCTACACCTTC
>.|TRBV27|once|TRBJ1-2
CASSYVGVEGYGYTF
TGTGCCAGCAGTTACGTCGGGGTGGAAGGCTATGGCTACACCTTC
>TRBD1|TRBV14|many|TRBJ1-1
CASSPDREDTEAFF
TGTGCCAGCAGCCCGGACAGGGAGGACACTGAAGCTTTCTTT
>TRBD2|TRBV7-9|.|TRBJ2-3
CATTGTLTSDPPRNF
TGTGCCACTACCGGAACCTTGACTAGCGATCCACCGAGGAATTTT
>.|TRBV5-1|.|TRBJ1-6
CASTLRTRGKVNSPLHF
TGCGCCAGCACCTTGAGAACCAGGGGTAAGGTAAATTCACCCCTCCACTTT
>.|TRBV21-1|.|TRBJ1-6
CASSKIRDYDSPLHF
TGTGCCAGCAGCAAAATCCGGGACTACGATTCACCCCTCCACTTT
>.|TRBV11-2|.|TRBJ1-1
CASSLGASEAFF
TGTGCCAGCAGCTTAGGCGCATCTGAAGCTTTCTTT
>.|TRBV19|.|TRBJ1-1
CASSPRGGGNTEAFF
TGTGCCAGTAGTCCCCGGGGAGGGGGGAACACTGAAGCTTTCTTT
>.|TRBV20-1|.|TRBJ2-3
CSARVADTQYF
TGCAGTGCTAGAGTCGCAGATACGCAGTATTTT
>.|TRBV27|few|TRBJ1-5
CASSPWTEGDQPQHF
TGTGCCAGCAGTCCTTGGACAGAAGGGGATCAGCCCCAGCATTTT
>.|TRBV27|.|TRBJ2-7
CASMGAGQKSYEQYF
TGTGCCAGCATGGGGGCAGGGCAGAAGTCCTACGAGCAGTACTTC
>.|TRBV10-3|once|TRBJ1-2
CAISAVPVGDDGYTF
TGTGCCATCAGTGCCGTCCCTGTAGGAGATGATGGCTACACCTTC
>TRBD1|TRBV7-8|.|TRBJ1-5
CASRAGTGNNQPQHF
TGTGCCAGCAGGGCCGGGACAGGTAACAATCAGCCCCAGCATTTT
>TRBD2|TRBV9|.|TRBJ2-1
CASSVRFIGLAGEKGNNEQFF
TGTGCCAGCAGCGTACGGTTCATAGGGCTAGCGGGAGAGAAGGGCAACAATGAGCAGTTCTTC
>.|TRBV18|.|TRBJ1-5
CASSPRADPQPQHF
TGTGCCAGCTCACCACGGGCAGATCCTCAGCCCCAGCATTTT
>.|TRBV6-2/TRBV6-3|.|TRBJ1-2
CASSSSHSKGTHGYTF
TGTGCCAGCAGTTCTTCTCACTCGAAAGGGACACATGGCTACACCTTC
>.|TRBV10-3|.|TRBJ1-5
CAISESGSWQGNQPQHF
TGTGCCATCAGTGAGTCTGGGTCGTGGCAGGGAAATCAGCCCCAGCATTTT
>.|TRBV6-5|.|TRBJ2-4
CASSYVGGGGNIQYF
TGTGCCAGCAGTTACGTAGGGGGGGGAGGAAACATTCAGTACTTC